Listed below are T cell receptor beta chains from one sample, sequenced in a study of cytomegalovirus exposure and HLA in healthy donors. Measured with immunoSEQ multiplex PCR; TCRdb has only the in-frame clones, and not every one. The table lists hundreds of thousands of clones, over 60% of them singletons, with approximately 2% in the top ten. Specimen: PBMCs. The receptors originated from a male donor in good health and CMV-seronegative. Each CDR3 is given with its conserved first and last residue. A D gene is named only where the DNA matches it firmly. Clone size is shown for a subset of rows, as once, few, many or a class of expanded clone.

cdr3_aa cdr3_nt d_call v_call clone_size j_call
CASSPKNAKRTTDTQYF TGTGCCAGTAGTCCAAAAAACGCTAAGCGGACCACAGATACGCAGTATTTT NA TRBV19 NA TRBJ2-3
CSVAGTASYEQYF TGCAGCGTTGCCGGGACAGCATCCTACGAGCAGTACTTC TRBD1 TRBV29-1 NA TRBJ2-7
CAWSAGQISGNTIYF TGTGCCTGGAGTGCGGGACAGATCTCTGGAAACACCATATATTTT TRBD1 TRBV30 once TRBJ1-3
CAISERAGSTDTQYF TGTGCCATCAGTGAACGGGCGGGCAGCACAGATACGCAGTATTTT NA TRBV10-3 NA TRBJ2-3
CASSFQTGYNEQFF TGTGCCAGCAGCTTCCAGACTGGGTACAATGAGCAGTTCTTC NA TRBV13 NA TRBJ2-1
CASSYDSLYGYTF TGTGCCAGCAGTTACGACAGTCTCTATGGCTACACCTTC NA TRBV6-5 once TRBJ1-2
CASRAGTGGRGLFF TGTGCCAGCAGGGCCGGGACAGGGGGTCGAGGTCTGTTTTTT TRBD1 TRBV28 once TRBJ1-4
CAWSGGGNQPQHF TGTGCCTGGAGTGGAGGTGGCAATCAGCCCCAGCATTTT NA TRBV30 few TRBJ1-5
CASSDPQRLLGDTQYF TGTGCCAGCAGTGACCCCCAGCGACTACTTGGGGATACGCAGTATTTT NA TRBV25-1 NA TRBJ2-3
CASSLDGDNQPQHF TGTGCCAGCAGCTTAGACGGTGACAATCAGCCCCAGCATTTT NA TRBV7-9 NA TRBJ1-5
CASGQGDQPQHF TGTGCCAGTGGACAGGGGGATCAGCCCCAGCATTTT TRBD1 TRBV19 NA TRBJ1-5
CASRSQGATEAFF TGTGCCAGCAGATCACAGGGAGCCACTGAAGCTTTCTTT NA TRBV6-5 NA TRBJ1-1
CASSLSGSSSYEQFF TGTGCCAGCAGCTTATCCGGGTCGTCTTCATATGAGCAGTTCTTC NA TRBV7-6 once TRBJ2-1
CASREGIKNTEAFF TGTGCCAGTAGGGAGGGGATAAAGAACACTGAAGCTTTCTTT NA TRBV19 NA TRBJ1-1
CASSVGLAGLGYEQYF TGTGCCAGCAGCGTAGGACTAGCGGGGTTAGGGTACGAGCAGTACTTC TRBD2 TRBV9 NA TRBJ2-7
CAGAPRGGAIEQYF TGTGCCGGGGCACCTCGCGGGGGAGCAATCGAGCAGTACTTC TRBD2 TRBV2 once TRBJ2-7
CASSKGRISYNEQFF TGTGCCAGCAGTAAAGGGAGAATTTCCTACAATGAGCAGTTCTTC NA TRBV13 NA TRBJ2-1
CASSEMRETEAFF TGTGCCAGCAGTGAAATGCGGGAGACTGAAGCTTTCTTT NA TRBV6-1 NA TRBJ1-1
CASSIAGGTDGYTF TGTGCCAGTAGTATAGCAGGGGGAACGGATGGCTACACCTTC TRBD1 TRBV19 NA TRBJ1-2
CASRSQGGTYYEQYF TGTGCCAGCAGATCTCAGGGGGGTACGTACTACGAGCAGTACTTC NA TRBV27 NA TRBJ2-7
CASNSLGDRGYNEQFF TGCGCCAGCAATTCACTAGGGGACAGGGGATACAATGAGCAGTTCTTC TRBD1 TRBV5-1 NA TRBJ2-1
CASSHRDRDGYTF TGCGCCAGCAGCCATAGGGACAGGGACGGCTACACCTTC TRBD1 TRBV4-3 NA TRBJ1-2
CASRGQAVRNSPLHF TGTGCCAGCAGGGGACAGGCGGTCCGGAATTCACCCCTCCACTTT TRBD1 TRBV6-1 NA TRBJ1-6
CSGTGFSTEAFF TGCAGCGGTACAGGGTTTAGCACTGAAGCTTTCTTT NA TRBV29-1 NA TRBJ1-1
CASETGVEQYF TGTGCCAGCGAGACAGGGGTCGAGCAGTACTTC TRBD1 TRBV5-6 NA TRBJ2-7
CASSDGTSGVYEQYF TGCGCCAGCAGCGACGGGACTAGCGGGGTTTACGAGCAGTACTTC TRBD2 TRBV5-1 NA TRBJ2-7
CASSLGGSTDTQYF TGCGCCAGCAGCTTGGGGGGCAGCACAGATACGCAGTATTTT NA TRBV5-1 NA TRBJ2-3
CASTPIGLAGGPFSTDTQYF TGTGCCAGCACCCCCATCGGGCTAGCGGGAGGTCCCTTTAGCACAGATACGCAGTATTTT TRBD2 TRBV27 NA TRBJ2-3